This is a list of T cell receptor beta chains from one sample in a study of blood T cell repertoires in COVID-19. Generated by immunoSEQ multiplex PCR, the TCRdb table keeps only in-frame clones and is missing some. The table shows 200,000 to 300,000 clones, with roughly 88% occurring only once. The material sequenced was peripheral blood. Receptors originate from a man aged 35 to 55 who had recovered from COVID-19. CDR3s include the opening cysteine and the closing phenylalanine or tryptophan. A D gene is named only where the DNA matches it firmly. The size field is filled for only some rows; it gives once, few, many or a size class.

v_call,d_call,j_call,clone_size,cdr3_nt,cdr3_aa
TRBV19,-,TRBJ1-1,-,TGTGCCAGTAAAGATTCTCGTAGGGGCTCGGACACTGAAGCTTTCTTT,CASKDSRRGSDTEAFF
TRBV12-5,-,TRBJ2-2,-,TGTGCTAGTGGTTTGGGGGGCCTCGGCGGGGAGCTGTTTTTT,CASGLGGLGGELFF
TRBV20-1,-,TRBJ2-5,-,TGCAGTGCTAGTGGTTCCAGCCAAGAGACCCAGTACTTC,CSASGSSQETQYF
TRBV5-6,TRBD1,TRBJ2-7,-,TGTGCCAGCACCAGTACCAGGGGGCTAAGAGACGAGCAGTACTTC,CASTSTRGLRDEQYF
TRBV14,TRBD2,TRBJ2-5,-,TGTGCCAGCAGCCAAGGCGCGCTAGCGGGGAAAGAGACCCAGTACTTC,CASSQGALAGKETQYF
TRBV7-2,-,TRBJ1-6,-,TGTGCCAGCAGCGTGTCCGGTTGGTCACCCCTCCACTTT,CASSVSGWSPLHF
TRBV27,-,TRBJ1-2,-,TGTGCCAGCAGCCTGAGGTCGGGGATGGCGGGCTACACCTTC,CASSLRSGMAGYTF
TRBV5-4,-,TRBJ2-7,-,TGTGCCAGCAGCTCCCGACAAGAGCTTACCTACGAGCAGTACTTC,CASSSRQELTYEQYF
TRBV10-3,-,TRBJ2-5,-,TGTGCCATCTCAGGTTTGACCACCCAAGAGACCCAGTACTTC,CAISGLTTQETQYF
TRBV5-4,TRBD1,TRBJ1-4,-,TGTGCCAGCAGCTCCGGACAGGGGCGGGGGGCAAATGAAAAACTGTTTTTT,CASSSGQGRGANEKLFF
TRBV19,-,TRBJ1-1,few,TGTGCCAGTAGTATAGGGCGCCGACGAGGCACTGAAGCTTTCTTT,CASSIGRRRGTEAFF
TRBV3-1/TRBV3-2,-,TRBJ1-2,-,TGTGCCAGCAGCCAAGGCTGGGCGGGGACCATCAGGCATGGCTACACCTTC,CASSQGWAGTIRHGYTF
TRBV5-1,-,TRBJ1-1,-,TGCGCCAGCAGCTTGGATCCCAGGGGGAACACTGAAGCTTTCTTT,CASSLDPRGNTEAFF
TRBV4-1,TRBD1,TRBJ1-2,-,TGCGCCAGCAGCCCCATTACAGGGGGAAGCTATGGCTACACCTTC,CASSPITGGSYGYTF
TRBV5-1,-,TRBJ1-1,-,TGCGCCAGCAGCCGGGAGGTGCGAGCCTTCACTGAAGCTTTCTTT,CASSREVRAFTEAFF
TRBV7-2,TRBD2,TRBJ2-3,-,TGTGCCAGCAGCTCCCGACTAGCGGGAGGTCCAGATACGCAGTATTTT,CASSSRLAGGPDTQYF
TRBV2,TRBD1,TRBJ1-2,-,TGTGCCAGCACCCCGACAGGGGTGTTTTTAGGCTACACCTTC,CASTPTGVFLGYTF
TRBV29-1,TRBD2,TRBJ2-7,few,TGCAGCGTCCCTAACCTAGCGGGAAGTGTCTACGAGCAGTACTTC,CSVPNLAGSVYEQYF
TRBV2,TRBD1,TRBJ2-7,few,TGTGCCAGCAGTTTCGGACAGGGCGAGCAGTACTTC,CASSFGQGEQYF
TRBV5-1,-,TRBJ1-1,-,TGCGCCAGCAGCGGGAGGGGTGACCCCTCCGGGGCTGAAGCTTTCTTT,CASSGRGDPSGAEAFF
TRBV19,TRBD1,TRBJ2-7,once,TGTGCCAGTAGGGACAGGACCTACGAGCAGTACTTC,CASRDRTYEQYF
TRBV6-2/TRBV6-3,-,TRBJ1-1,-,TGTGCCAGCAGTTATCCTTCCGTTGAAGCTTTCTTT,CASSYPSVEAFF
TRBV5-1,-,TRBJ2-7,-,TGCGCCAGCAGCTTTCTACCCCTCGTCGAGGGTTACGAGCAGTACTTC,CASSFLPLVEGYEQYF
TRBV9,-,TRBJ2-1,-,TGTGCCAGCGGGGACGGGGGGCATGAGCAGTTCTTC,CASGDGGHEQFF
TRBV18,-,TRBJ2-3,-,TGTGCCAGCTCACCACGCCCAGGGGCCACAGATACGCAGTATTTT,CASSPRPGATDTQYF
TRBV7-2,-,TRBJ1-2,-,TGTGCCAGCAGCCCTCAGGGGCAGGCGAACTATGGCTACACCTTC,CASSPQGQANYGYTF
TRBV7-2,-,TRBJ1-1,-,TGTGCCAGCAGCCCCCGGAGGGGAGAGTGGTTCTTT,CASSPRRGEWFF
TRBV6-1,TRBD1,TRBJ1-1,-,TGTGCCAGCAGTGAGCTAGGACAGGCCATGAACACTGAAGCTTTCTTT,CASSELGQAMNTEAFF
TRBV11-2,-,TRBJ2-7,-,TGTGCCAGCAGCCTGGACATAACCGAGGTCTACGAGCAGTACTTC,CASSLDITEVYEQYF
TRBV7-2,TRBD2,TRBJ2-7,-,TGTGCCAGCAGCCTTACTGGACTAGCGGGAGTAAGAGCGAGCGAGCAGTACTTC,CASSLTGLAGVRASEQYF
TRBV5-5,TRBD2,TRBJ2-2,once,TGTGCCAGCAGCCCGCGGGGGGGCGGACTCCGCACCGGGGAGCTGTTTTTT,CASSPRGGGLRTGELFF
TRBV5-6,TRBD2,TRBJ2-7,-,TGTGCCAGCAGCTTTAGCGGGAGTGGGTCCTACGAGCAGTACTTC,CASSFSGSGSYEQYF
TRBV18,TRBD2,TRBJ2-1,-,TGTGCCAGCTCACCGCGGCCTAGCGGGAGGGTCCCTGGCCTTCACAATGAGCAGTTCTTC,CASSPRPSGRVPGLHNEQFF
TRBV6-2/TRBV6-3,-,TRBJ1-1,-,TGTGCCAGCAGTTACCCCTCCCTCGGTGCTTTCTTT,CASSYPSLGAFF
TRBV3-1/TRBV3-2,-,TRBJ2-5,-,TGTGCCAGCAGGGTCGGCCAAGAGACCCAGTACTTC,CASRVGQETQYF
TRBV10-1,-,TRBJ2-2,few,TGCGCCAGCAGTGCGACTACATTGGGGTTTAACACCGGGGAGCTGTTTTTT,CASSATTLGFNTGELFF
TRBV5-6,-,TRBJ1-2,-,TGTGCCAGCCGCCTTTCGGGGGGCGGCTATGGCTACACCTTC,CASRLSGGGYGYTF
TRBV7-9,TRBD2,TRBJ2-5,-,TGTGCCAGCAGCGCGGGGACTAGCGGACAAGAGACCCAGTACTTC,CASSAGTSGQETQYF
TRBV30,TRBD1,TRBJ1-1,-,TGTGCCTGGAGTCCGAGCTACAGGGGGCTCCCTGAAGCTTTCTTT,CAWSPSYRGLPEAFF
TRBV27,TRBD2,TRBJ2-1,-,TGTGCCAGCAGTTTACCTGCGTGGACTAGCGGGGGGGTTTACAATGAGCAGTTCTTC,CASSLPAWTSGGVYNEQFF
TRBV7-8,TRBD1,TRBJ2-2,-,TGTGCCAGCACCCTGGCCGGGACAGAGAACACCGGGGAGCTGTTTTTT,CASTLAGTENTGELFF
TRBV24-1,-,TRBJ1-1,-,TGTGCCACCAGTGCCCCAGTGAACACTGAAGCTTTCTTT,CATSAPVNTEAFF
TRBV13,-,TRBJ1-6,-,TGTGCCAGCAGGGCCCAGGGCAGGCGCTATAATTCACCCCTCCACTTT,CASRAQGRRYNSPLHF
TRBV7-2,TRBD2,TRBJ2-3,-,TGTGCCAGCAGCTTAGTAGCTAGCGGAGCCAGCACAGATACGCAGTATTTT,CASSLVASGASTDTQYF
TRBV6-1,TRBD1,TRBJ2-5,-,TGTGCCAGCAGTGAAGATCTGGACAGGGGAGAGACCCAGTACTTC,CASSEDLDRGETQYF
TRBV7-2,-,TRBJ2-3,-,TGTGCCAGCAGCTTAGCGGCGGGGAATGGGGCAGATACGCAGTATTTT,CASSLAAGNGADTQYF
TRBV2,TRBD2,TRBJ2-5,-,TGTGCCAGCAGACTAGCGGGGAACCAAGAGACCCAGTACTTC,CASRLAGNQETQYF
TRBV6-6,TRBD1,TRBJ1-6,once,TGTGCCAGCAGCCGGGGGGAGGGACAGGGCTATTCACCCCTCCACTTT,CASSRGEGQGYSPLHF
TRBV5-4,-,TRBJ2-5,-,TGTGCCAGCAGCTCAACGACAGGCCAAGAGACCCAGTACTTC,CASSSTTGQETQYF
TRBV15,-,TRBJ1-1,-,TGTGCCACCAGCAGAGATGAGGCGGGCAGGACGCACATGAACACTGAAGCTTTCTTT,CATSRDEAGRTHMNTEAFF
TRBV10-3,-,TRBJ1-6,-,TGTGCCATCAGTGAGGAACGCGGAGTTAGGGGGTATAATTCACCCCTCCACTTT,CAISEERGVRGYNSPLHF